This TCR beta chain was profiled in a study of Graves' ophthalmopathy and Graves' hyperthyroidism. Findings of the study overall: Using 13 signatures, a model distinguished ophthalmopathy from stable hyperthyroidism, reaching roughly 90% sensitivity and approximately 81% specificity. Blood also harbored most expanded thyroid clonotypes above 0.001 frequency.

Each diagnosis was determined on the basis of clinical symptoms, serum thyroxine, TRAb, thyroid ultrasound and orbital computed tomography. Germline V CDR1 and CDR2: SEHNR, FQNEAQ (reference sequence). The CDR3 consists of 16 residues. V trimming: 3 bases; J trimming: 0 bases; junction bases outside the gene matches: 1. As concerns this clonotype: What it recognizes is unknown.

TCR beta CDR3 regions were amplified from RNA transcripts. The library came from an HTBI-primed first-round RT-PCR and a second-round multiplex PCR. TCRdb independently ran MiXCR on the multiplex PCR reads; one entry per CDR3 protein. The sample has around 520,000 distinct CDR3 sequences, roughly 39% seen once. The gene calls are TRBV7-9 and TRBJ2-7, with 14 bases lining up with TRBD2. This TCR came from an adult man with Graves' hyperthyroidism. The material sequenced was peripheral blood or thyroid tissue (not recorded which). CDR3 sequence: CASSFGTSGGSYEQYF. The CDR3 region has the DNA TGTGCCAGCAGCTTCGGGACTAGCGGGGGCTCCTACGAGCAGTACTTC.